Below are 18 T cell receptor beta chains sequenced from a single sample in a study of blood T cell repertoires in COVID-19. TCRdb's copy holds only in-frame clones and misses some; the assay was immunoSEQ multiplex PCR. The repertoire has some 54,000 clones, about four fifths of them found once; the top ten carry about 27%. The sample was peripheral blood. The receptors originated from an elderly woman with COVID-19, enrolled during active disease.

The table lists this clone with a count of one. At one boundary the junction diverges from the germline segment, which might be a read error. The sample has other DNA sequences that encode this CDR3 too. The chain recombines TRBV13 with TRBJ2-6; D gene ambiguous. CDR3 length: 17 amino acids. The germline V gene encodes CDR1 PRHDT and CDR2 FYEKMQ (reference sequence). The CDR3 reads CASSRGSESSGANVLTF. The CDR3 DNA follows: TGTGCCAGCAGCCGCGGATCGGAAAGCTCTGGAGCCAACGTCCTGACTTTC. The full variable domain, in which reference TRBV13 and TRBJ2-6 provide the parts outside the CDR3, is AAGVIQSPRHLIKEKRETATLKCYPIPRHDTVYWYQQGPGQDPQFLISFYEKMQSDKGSIPDRFSAQQFSDYHSELNMSSLELGDSALYFCASSRGSESSGANVLTFGAGSRLTVL.

The chain has TRBV12-5 and TRBJ2-7; 10 bases agree with TRBD1. CDR1 is LGHNT, CDR2 FRNRAP, per germline. The V and J ends lost 1 base and 2 bases, in that order; junction bases with no gene match: 11. The CDR3 totals 18 residues. The CDR3 sequence is CASGLARLGGQGTYEQYF. DNA of the CDR3: TGTGCTAGTGGTTTGGCCCGGTTGGGGGGACAGGGGACCTACGAGCAGTACTTC.

The V and J genes are TRBV19 and TRBJ1-5; D call uncertain. The CDR3 contains 14 residues. Per germline, CDR1 LNHDA and CDR2 SQIVND (reference sequence). V shed 3 bases and J shed 7 bases, with 13 bases lying between them. The CDR3 region has the DNA TGTGCCAGTAGTATCGGAGGTATTGGCCAGCCCCAGCATTTT. It codes for CASSIGGIGQPQHF.

This clone occurred a few times. V usage is TRBV29-1 and J usage is TRBJ1-2, with 8 positions matching TRBD1. The CDR3 consists of 12 residues. The trim removed 6 bases at V and 6 bases at J, leaving 6 bases unmatched. From germline, CDR1 is SQVTM and CDR2 ANQGSEA. The CDR3 loop is CSVLDREDGYTF. As DNA, the CDR3 is TGCAGCGTCCTGGACAGGGAGGATGGCTACACCTTC.

The chain uses TRBV15 and TRBJ1-6, with D hard to call. The CDR3 is made up of 13 amino acids. CDR1 and CDR2 from the germline V gene are LNHNV and YYDKDF (reference sequence). Trimming shortened V by 0 bases and J by 10 bases, and 7 bases separated the two germline ends. The CDR3 bases are TGTGCCACCAGCAGAGATAACTCGTCACCCCTCCACTTT. This sequence encodes CATSRDNSSPLHF.

This clone was seen once. The chain is built from TRBV5-6 and TRBJ2-5, with 7 bases lining up with TRBD1. V dropped 0 bases and J dropped 3; count of bases not matched to a gene: 2. Per the germline V gene, CDR1 is SGHDT and CDR2 is YYEEEE. The CDR3 sequence is 14 residues long. CDR3 sequence: CASSLVGQEETQYF. DNA of the CDR3: TGTGCCAGCAGCTTGGTTGGACAGGAAGAGACCCAGTACTTC.

The chain recombines TRBV4-1 with TRBJ1-2; a weak D match, TRBD1 (5 bases). V was shortened by 0 bases and J by 2 bases, with 10 bases between the two germline ends. CDR1 and CDR2 (germline): MGHRA, YSYEKL. This CDR3 spans 15 amino acids. The CDR3 loop is CASSQDVAGNYGYTF. The DNA of the CDR3 is TGCGCCAGCAGCCAAGATGTCGCAGGGAACTATGGCTACACCTTC.

The J gene is TRBJ2-7, the V gene TRBV5-6; no definite D call. CDR1 is SGHDT, CDR2 YYEEEE, per germline. This CDR3 region has 12 residues. Between the trimmed V and J ends, which lost 1 base and 5 bases, there was a span of 7 bases. CDR3 residues: CASSLISDEQYF. CDR3 DNA sequence: TGTGCCAGCAGCTTGATCAGCGACGAGCAGTACTTC. The full variable domain, its missing parts supplied by reference TRBV5-6 and TRBJ2-7, is DAGVTQSPTHLIKTRGQQVTLRCSPKSGHDTVSWYQQALGQGPQFIFQYYEEEERQRGNFPDRFSGHQFPNYSSELNVNALLLGDSALYLCASSLISDEQYFGPGTRLTVT.

The chain is built from TRBV7-9 and TRBJ2-2; D gene uncertain. The CDR3 is made up of 14 amino acids. Trimming stripped 5 bases from V and 1 base from J, with 8 bases between. Germline V gene lookup returns CDR1 SEHNR and CDR2 FQNEAQ (reference sequence). The CDR3 loop is CASSLTENTGELFF. The CDR3 DNA is TGTGCCAGCAGCCTAACCGAGAACACCGGGGAGCTGTTTTTT.

This chain connects TRBV6-2 or TRBV6-3 to TRBJ1-5; D is uncertain. Germline values: CDR1 MNHEY, CDR2 SVGEGT. The CDR3 is made up of 15 amino acids. V dropped 2 bases and J dropped 1 base, with 9 bases sitting between them. The CDR3 protein is CASSYNSGSNQPQHF. The CDR3 DNA follows: TGTGCCAGCAGTTACAACAGTGGGAGCAATCAGCCCCAGCATTTT.

J is TRBJ1-2 and V is TRBV5-1, with TRBD1 matching 8 bases. The CDR3 contains 15 residues. The junction had 8 bases not matched to a gene; V was cut back by 4 bases and J by 3 bases. Germline values: CDR1 SGHRS, CDR2 YFSETQ. The CDR3 DNA reads as TGCGCCAGCAGCGGGAGGACAGGGAACGACTATGGCTACACCTTC. This gives the protein CASSGRTGNDYGYTF.

The gene calls are TRBV6-6 and TRBJ2-5; 9 bases line up with TRBD2. Per the germline V gene, CDR1 is MNHNY and CDR2 is SVGAGI (reference sequence). Trimming cost V 4 bases and J 4 bases; bases outside gene matches: 7. The CDR3 spans 15 residues. The CDR3 region is CASSSGLATPETQYF. The CDR3, as DNA: TGTGCCAGCAGTTCGGGACTAGCAACCCCAGAGACCCAGTACTTC.

The chain carries TRBV5-1 and TRBJ1-5; 9 bases are a match to TRBD1. The CDR3 has 15 residues. The J segment lost 5 bases and the V segment lost 0 bases, leaving 3 bases of the junction unmatched. Germline assignment: CDR1 SGHRS and CDR2 YFSETQ. The CDR3 is CASSLGQGVYQPQHF. CDR3 DNA: TGCGCCAGCAGCTTGGGACAGGGGGTTTATCAGCCCCAGCATTTT.

The chain carries TRBV5-1 and TRBJ1-6; tentatively, D is TRBD1 (5 bases). Germline V lookup: CDR1 SGHRS, CDR2 YFSETQ. This CDR3 has 15 residues. Trimming left V 2 bases short and J 0 bases short, with 6 bases between. CDR3 protein: CASSLDSSYNSPLHF. The CDR3, as DNA: TGCGCCAGCAGCTTAGACAGCTCCTATAATTCACCCCTCCACTTT.

This chain connects TRBV9 to TRBJ2-7, with 7 bases identical to TRBD2. The germline V gene has CDR1 SGDLS and CDR2 YYNGEE. The length of the CDR3 is 14 residues. After removal of 3 bases from V and 0 bases from J, the junction contained 3 bases not matched to a gene. The CDR3 coding sequence is TGTGCCAGCAGCGCAGGCGGGAGCTCCTACGAGCAGTACTTC. Its translation is CASSAGGSSYEQYF.

The chain has TRBV25-1 and TRBJ1-4, with 8 positions matching TRBD1. CDR1 and CDR2 (germline): MGHDK, SYGVNS. The V gene end was trimmed by 5 bases and the J gene end by 5 bases; junction bases not matched to a gene: 7. The CDR3 has 15 amino acids. The DNA of the CDR3 is TGTGCCAGCAGTCCAGACAGGGGAAGAAATGAAAAACTGTTTTTT. Translation: CASSPDRGRNEKLFF.

The chain has TRBV27 and TRBJ1-2, with 7 positions matching TRBD1. The CDR3 covers 21 residues. V shed 6 bases and J 5 bases; nucleotides not matched to a gene: 30. CDR1 MNHEY and CDR2 SMNVEV come from the germline V gene (reference sequence). The CDR3, as DNA: TGTGCCAGCAGACCCCGAGTGGGGGACAGAGACCTAGCGCTCACCTTTTATGGCTACACCTTC. Its protein product is CASRPRVGDRDLALTFYGYTF.

This chain connects TRBV25-1 to TRBJ2-2, with D uncertain. The CDR3 runs to 13 residues. V lost 5 bases and J 6 bases, leaving 10 bases between the germline ends. CDR1 and CDR2 from the germline V gene are MGHDK and SYGVNS. CDR3 nucleotides: TGTGCCAGCAGTTTATTTTCGGCCGGGGAGCTGTTTTTT. This gives the protein CASSLFSAGELFF.